The 7 T cell receptor beta chains presented below share a single source sample, sequenced in a study of T cell repertoires in cytomegalovirus infection. TCRdb re-analysed the reads in MiXCR, keeping a single row per CDR3 protein. Of over 300,000 distinct CDR3 sequences in the sample, roughly 16% are singletons; the top ten hold around 13%. Specimen: PBMCs. These receptors originate from a human donor in good health (CMV status not recorded). Some clones in this sample may be carry-over from other donors' samples.

The V and J genes are TRBV12-3 or TRBV12-4 and TRBJ2-7; 13 bases align to TRBD2. After removal of 3 bases from V and 5 bases from J, the junction contained 4 bases not matched to a gene. The CDR3 spans 15 residues. This CDR3 reads CASSFTSGGAHEQYF. The DNA for the CDR3 is TGTGCCAGCAGTTTCACTAGCGGGGGGGCCCACGAGCAGTACTTC.

This clonotype was seen ten or more times. This chain connects TRBV6-2 or TRBV6-3 to TRBJ1-1; a weak D match, TRBD1 (5 bases). In germline, CDR1 is MNHEY, CDR2 SVGEGT. The CDR3 has 14 residues. The ends were cut back, 2 bases at V and 3 bases at J, with 10 bases in the middle. The CDR3 sequence is CASSYGQGDTEAFF. CDR3 nucleotides: TGTGCCAGCAGTTACGGGCAGGGTGACACTGAAGCTTTCTTT.

There are a few counts of this clonotype. The chain recombines TRBV12-3 or TRBV12-4 with TRBJ2-4, with a weak D call TRBD1 (6 bases). Trimming took off 1 base at V and 6 bases at J, with 7 bases between the two ends. The length of the CDR3 is 13 residues. CDR3 amino acids: CASSLGQANIQYF. DNA of the CDR3: TGTGCCAGCAGTTTAGGACAGGCAAACATTCAGTACTTC.

This clonotype showed up many times. This chain uses TRBV12-3 or TRBV12-4 with TRBJ2-1; TRBD2 is a possible D gene (6 bases). Trimming took off 4 bases at V and 2 bases at J, with 15 bases between the two ends. The CDR3 consists of 16 residues. The CDR3 region has the DNA TGTGCCAGCAGTTCTTCCGGGACTGCGACCTACAATGAGCAGTTCTTC. Translated, it gives CASSSSGTATYNEQFF.

With regard to this clonotype: A much bigger clone sits one base away, suggesting this may be a read error. The chain is built from TRBV7-2 and TRBJ1-5; 8 bases match TRBD1. The CDR3 sequence is 16 residues long. J gave up 6 bases and V 1 base, and 8 bases lay outside the gene matches. In germline, CDR1 is SGHTA, CDR2 FQGNSA. The CDR3 here is CASSLDQGAIIQPQHF. The DNA of the CDR3 is TGTGCCAGCAGCTTAGATCAGGGGGCGATTATTCAGCCCCAGCATTTT. Based on the CDR3 plus reference TRBV7-2 and TRBJ1-5, the full variable domain is GAGVSQSPSNKVTEKGKDVELRCDPISGHTALYWYRQSLGQGLEFLIYFQGNSAPDKSGLPSDRFSAERTGGSVSTLTIQRTQQEDSAVYLCASSLDQGAIIQPQHFGDGTRLSIL.

The V call is TRBV6-5, the J call TRBJ2-4; possibly TRBD1 for D (6 bases). Germline V gene sequence: CDR1 MNHEY, CDR2 SVGAGI. This CDR3 has 13 residues. Trimming pared 5 bases from V and 9 bases from J, leaving 14 bases between. CDR3: CASSTGWGSIQYF. CDR3 in DNA: TGTGCCAGCAGTACAGGGTGGGGGAGCATTCAGTACTTC.

The sample holds many counts of this clonotype. The chain couples TRBV7-2 to TRBJ2-5; no firm D call. V dropped 1 base and J dropped 5 bases, with 14 bases sitting between them. CDR3 length equals 15 residues. Germline loops: CDR1 SGHTA, CDR2 FQGNSA. The CDR3: CASSLGVIRAETQYF. The CDR3 coding sequence is TGTGCCAGCAGCTTAGGAGTAATTAGGGCGGAGACCCAGTACTTC.